The entry that follows covers one TCR beta chain sequence. As yet, its antigen is unknown. Alongside a J-beta primer mix, a sample-barcoded 5' primer served in a second PCR lasting about 6 to 11 cycles. The template-switch adaptor was a 5' adaptor with 12 random nucleotides. It tagged each cDNA molecule. TCRdb independently ran MiXCR on the 5' RACE reads; one entry per CDR3 protein. Here the sample spans some 790,000 distinct CDR3 sequences, more than 25% being singletons. This sample is drawn from a study of blood T cells in healthy people across ages. The study drew donors from healthy Caucasian individuals in Russia aged 6 to 90. Findings of the study overall: Long-lived donors had more naive CD4+ cells and higher diversity than aged donors. Measured against age, TCR beta diversity per million T cells decreased in a roughly linear manner.

Germline CDR1 and CDR2: MDHEN and SYDVKM. The V gene lost 6 bases and the J gene lost 4 bases, with 22 bases spanning the gap. The CDR3 consists of 17 residues. The origin of this receptor is a woman of 80 years or more in good health. The sample comprised blood. This chain connects TRBV28 to TRBJ2-1, with D possibly TRBD1 on 7 matching bases. The CDR3 is CASSHSRRGLEYNEQFF. The CDR3 coding sequence is TGTGCCAGCAGCCACTCCCGGAGGGGGCTCGAGTACAATGAGCAGTTCTTC. The variable domain in full, with the rest retrieved from reference TRBV28 and TRBJ2-1, is DVKVTQSSRYLVKRTGEKVFLECVQDMDHENMFWYRQDPGLGLRLIYFSYDVKMKEKGDIPEGYSVSREKKERFSLILESASTNQTSMYLCASSHSRRGLEYNEQFFGPGTRLTVL.